Shown below are 21 T cell receptor beta chains from a single sample sequenced in a study of human T cells and chemical hapten exposure. As to time point: pre-sensitization, week 0. Treatment described: therapeutic diphenylcyclopropenone sensitization with weekly scalp DPC. TCRdb processed the RACE reads anew with MiXCR; each CDR3 protein has one entry. Of about 180,000 distinct CDR3 sequences listed, nearly 30% are singletons. The specimen comprised whole blood, sampled in connection with sensitization to the hapten diphenylcyclopropenone (DPC). Receptors originate from a woman aged 25 to 45 with alopecia areata. Some clones in this sample may be carry-over from other donors' samples.

The rearrangement joins TRBV28 to TRBJ1-1, with a tentative D call TRBD1 (6 bases). Germline loops: CDR1 MDHEN, CDR2 SYDVKM. V lost 6 bases to trimming and J lost 4 bases, with 21 bases between them. The CDR3 sequence is 16 residues long. The CDR3 nucleotides are TGTGCCAGCAGGGATTCAGGCAGGGGAGGTTCCACTGAAGCTTTCTTT. Its protein product is CASRDSGRGGSTEAFF.

This sequence joins TRBV11-1 and TRBJ2-3; the D gene is possibly TRBD2 (6 bases). Germline CDR1 SGHAT, CDR2 FQDESV (reference sequence). V was clipped by 4 bases and J by 4 bases, with 15 bases between them. The length of the CDR3 is 15 residues. The CDR3 here is CASSSVEGSADTQYF. The CDR3 DNA reads TGTGCCAGCAGCTCGGTGGAGGGGAGCGCAGATACGCAGTATTTT.

This clonotype has only a few counts. This chain connects TRBV27 to TRBJ2-2, with TRBD2 identical over 13 bases. The V gene end was trimmed by 2 bases and the J gene end by 7 bases; junction bases not matched to a gene: 7. Per germline, CDR1 MNHEY and CDR2 SMNVEV (reference sequence). This CDR3 region has 17 residues. The CDR3: CASSLGGLAGLIGELFF. The CDR3 bases are TGTGCCAGCAGTTTAGGGGGACTAGCGGGGCTCATCGGGGAGCTGTTTTTT.

This chain uses TRBV28 with TRBJ2-7; 9 bases fit TRBD2. The V gene end was trimmed by 6 bases and the J gene end by 6 bases; junction bases not matched to a gene: 9. CDR1 is MDHEN and CDR2 is SYDVKM in the germline V gene. The CDR3 sequence is 14 residues long. In nucleotides, the CDR3 is TGTGCCAGCAGCGCCGGGACTAGCTTCGGCGAGCAGTACTTC. It yields the protein CASSAGTSFGEQYF. Combining the CDR3 with reference TRBV28 and TRBJ2-7 gives the whole variable domain DVKVTQSSRYLVKRTGEKVFLECVQDMDHENMFWYRQDPGLGLRLIYFSYDVKMKEKGDIPEGYSVSREKKERFSLILESASTNQTSMYLCASSAGTSFGEQYFGPGTRLTVT.

This clonotype was detected many times. CDR3: CASGHTSTDEQFF. The CDR3, as DNA: TGTGCCAGCGGCCACACTAGCACGGATGAGCAGTTCTTC. V gene TRBV6-6 combines with J gene TRBJ2-1, with D possibly matching TRBD2 (6 bases). V was cut by 8 bases and J by 8 bases, with 16 bases left in between. The CDR3 is 13 amino acids. Germline CDR1 is MNHNY and CDR2 is SVGAGI (reference sequence).

The rearrangement joins TRBV28 to TRBJ2-7; 12 bases are a match to TRBD1. The CDR3 runs 16 residues. The J segment lost 4 bases and the V segment lost 2 bases, leaving 6 bases of the junction unmatched. Germline CDR1 is MDHEN and CDR2 is SYDVKM. CDR3 nucleotides: TGTGCCAGCAGTTTACGAGTGGGACAGGGGGCTTACGAGCAGTACTTC. Protein product: CASSLRVGQGAYEQYF.

There are a few counts of this clonotype. The rearrangement uses TRBV5-1 and TRBJ2-1; 8 bases agree with TRBD2. Trimming cost V 4 bases and J 5 bases; bases outside gene matches: 8. The length of the CDR3 is 15 residues. CDR1 is SGHRS, CDR2 YFSETQ, per germline. This chain's CDR3 is CASSGGLAGHNEQFF. In DNA form, the CDR3 reads TGCGCCAGCAGCGGGGGCCTAGCGGGCCACAATGAGCAGTTCTTC.

The chain links TRBV29-1 to TRBJ1-5; 10 nucleotides match TRBD1. Germline loops: CDR1 SQVTM, CDR2 ANQGSEA. This CDR3 is 14 amino acids long. Losses at the gene ends were 5 bases for V and 7 bases for J; bases not matched to a gene: 8. The CDR3 here is CSVRTGGPGQPQHF. In nucleotides, the CDR3 is TGCAGCGTTAGGACAGGGGGGCCCGGGCAGCCCCAGCATTTT.

This chain uses TRBV5-1 with TRBJ2-3, with TRBD2 identical over 9 bases. Germline values: CDR1 SGHRS, CDR2 YFSETQ. CDR3 length: 18 residues. The junction had 10 bases not matched to a gene; V was cut back by 0 bases and J by 2 bases. Here the CDR3 DNA reads TGCGCCAGCAGCTTGGGAAACCAAGCGGGGGGAAACACAGATACGCAGTATTTT. Its translation is CASSLGNQAGGNTDTQYF.

J is TRBJ2-7 and V is TRBV10-3, with no clear D. Trimming cost V 5 bases and J 3 bases, with 11 bases left between them. This CDR3 contains 13 residues. The germline V gene encodes CDR1 ENHRY and CDR2 SYGVKD. CDR3 DNA: TGTGCCATCAGTCGTCCAGACAACTACGAGCAGTACTTC. Translating gives CAISRPDNYEQYF.

This clonotype has more than one count but fewer than ten. The gene calls are TRBV7-2 and TRBJ1-2; a possible D gene is TRBD1 (6 bases). CDR1 is SGHTA, CDR2 FQGNSA, per germline. The CDR3 is made up of 15 amino acids. V dropped 8 bases and J dropped 0 bases, with 16 bases sitting between them. The CDR3: CASVGRQGPNYGYTF. The CDR3 region has the DNA TGTGCCAGCGTTGGCCGGCAGGGGCCTAACTATGGCTACACCTTC.

The CDR3 nucleotides are TGTGCCAGCAGTGGGGGACTAGCGGGAGGGGATGAGCAGTTCTTC. Its translation: CASSGGLAGGDEQFF. The V gene is TRBV2, the J gene TRBJ2-1; 16 bases are shared with TRBD2. Per the germline V gene, CDR1 is SNHLY and CDR2 is FYNNEI. The CDR3 runs 15 residues. Trimming cost V 4 bases and J 8 bases; bases outside gene matches: 2. The variable domain in full, completed from reference TRBV2 and TRBJ2-1, reads EPEVTQTPSHQVTQMGQEVILRCVPISNHLYFYWYRQILGQKVEFLVSFYNNEISEKSEIFDDQFSVERPDGSNFTLKIRSTKLEDSAMYFCASSGGLAGGDEQFFGPGTRLTVL.

In its sample, this clonotype was seen many times. This chain uses TRBV28 with TRBJ2-7; tentative D call: TRBD2 (6 bases). Germline V CDR1 and CDR2: MDHEN, SYDVKM. V dropped 6 bases and J dropped 3 bases, with 9 bases sitting between them. This CDR3 contains 12 residues. The CDR3 bases are TGTGCCAGCAGCGGGGGAATCTACGAGCAGTACTTC. Encoded protein: CASSGGIYEQYF.

The chain combines TRBV7-2 with TRBJ2-2; no firm D call. Germline V gene sequence: CDR1 SGHTA, CDR2 FQGNSA. V lost 4 bases, J lost 1 base, and 13 bases lay in between. The CDR3 covers 16 residues. The CDR3 loop reads CASSSHPARNTGELFF. CDR3 DNA: TGTGCCAGCAGCTCTCACCCTGCCCGGAACACCGGGGAGCTGTTTTTT.

This clonotype was observed a handful of times. The gene calls are TRBV20-1 and TRBJ2-3, with D tentatively TRBD1 (5 bases). Trimming took off 5 bases at V and 7 bases at J, with 16 bases between the two ends. CDR1 DFQATT and CDR2 SNEGSKA come from the germline V gene (reference sequence). The CDR3 has 13 amino acids. This CDR3 reads CSAEITGEHTQYF. CDR3 in DNA: TGCAGTGCTGAAATCACAGGCGAACATACGCAGTATTTT.

This sequence joins TRBV12-3 or TRBV12-4 and TRBJ1-4; 7 bases are a match to TRBD1. V lost 5 bases and J lost 8; bases outside the gene matches: 8. CDR3 length: 14 amino acids. The CDR3 loop reads CASSTTGIREKLFF. The CDR3 nucleotides read TGTGCCAGCAGTACGACAGGGATCCGAGAAAAACTGTTTTTT.

The genes are TRBV6-6 and TRBJ1-6, with TRBD1 as a possible D gene (6 bases). With 0 bases removed from V and 7 bases from J, the gap between germline ends came to 10 bases. This CDR3 has 15 amino acids. Germline-derived CDR1 and CDR2 are MNHNY and SVGAGI (reference sequence). The CDR3 here is CASSYSQGRNSPLHF. The DNA for the CDR3 is TGTGCCAGCAGTTACTCGCAGGGGAGGAATTCACCCCTCCACTTT.

This clonotype has a handful of counts. This chain joins TRBV2 and TRBJ1-2; D uncertain. This CDR3 contains 14 residues. CDR1 SNHLY and CDR2 FYNNEI come from the germline V gene. Trimming took 3 bases from V and 7 from J, leaving 15 bases between them. The CDR3 sequence is CASSEDDLRPGYTF. In DNA, the CDR3 is TGTGCCAGCAGTGAGGACGATCTAAGGCCTGGCTACACCTTC.

The CDR3 DNA reads as TGTGCCACCAGCAGAGCACAGCGGAACACAGATACGCAGTATTTT. Translated: CATSRAQRNTDTQYF. This chain joins TRBV15 and TRBJ2-3; a possible D gene is TRBD2 (5 bases). The V gene's germline CDR1 is LNHNV and CDR2 YYDKDF (reference sequence). This CDR3 has 15 residues. With 1 base removed from V and 2 bases from J, the gap between germline ends came to 10 bases.

The J gene is TRBJ1-5, the V gene TRBV28, with D unresolved. The germline V gene has CDR1 MDHEN and CDR2 SYDVKM. This CDR3 contains 12 residues. V was trimmed by 6 bases and J by 9 bases, leaving 12 bases between them. CDR3 bases: TGTGCCAGCAGCCTGCCCCCCTGGCCCCAGCATTTT. The encoded protein is CASSLPPWPQHF.

The sample holds a few counts of this clonotype. The chain links TRBV29-1 to TRBJ1-3; 10 positions match TRBD1. CDR3 length: 14 residues. V shed 7 bases and J 2 bases; nucleotides not matched to a gene: 5. Germline CDR1 is SQVTM and CDR2 is ANQGSEA. CDR3 bases: TGCAGCGGGAAGGGACAGGGGACTGGAAACACCATATATTTT. It is translated as CSGKGQGTGNTIYF.